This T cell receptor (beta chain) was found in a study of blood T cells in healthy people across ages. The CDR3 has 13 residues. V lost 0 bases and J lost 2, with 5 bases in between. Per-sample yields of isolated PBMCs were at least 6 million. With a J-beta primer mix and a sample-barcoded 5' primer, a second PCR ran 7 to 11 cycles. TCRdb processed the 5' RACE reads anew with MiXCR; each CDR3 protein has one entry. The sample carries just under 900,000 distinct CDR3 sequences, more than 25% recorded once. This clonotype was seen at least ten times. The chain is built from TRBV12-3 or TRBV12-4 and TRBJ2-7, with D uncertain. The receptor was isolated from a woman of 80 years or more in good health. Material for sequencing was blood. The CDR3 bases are TGTGCCAGCAGTTTAGCGAGCGCCTACGAGCAGTACTTC. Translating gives CASSLASAYEQYF.